This T cell receptor beta chain was observed in a study of cytomegalovirus exposure and HLA in healthy donors. Findings of the study overall: Some TCR beta chains (approximately 180 of them) were listed as cytomegalovirus-associated.

Comment on this clone: Its antigen remains unknown.

A multiplex PCR was run with 60 Vbeta primers and 13 Jbeta primers. Original processing methods: The authors later counted 70 million to 80 million unique TCR beta chains, some 10 million of them shared. Some clones are missing from TCRdb's copy, which holds only in-frame ones; the method was immunoSEQ multiplex PCR. D and trimming were read from the DNA, whereas the V and J calls and clone size are those reported in that table. The sample has more than 85,000 clones, roughly 70% seen once. Germline CDR1 and CDR2: SNHLY and FYNNEI. The CDR3 length is 12 residues. The V gene lost 7 bases and the J gene lost 6 bases, with 9 bases spanning the gap.

The source of this sequence is a woman between 45 and 65 years old in good health and CMV-seropositive. The V call is TRBV2, the J call TRBJ2-2, with D tentatively TRBD2 (5 bases). Sequences were obtained from PBMCs. The CDR3 is CASKEGPGELFF. The CDR3 DNA sequence: TGTGCCAGCAAAGAGGGTCCCGGGGAGCTGTTTTTT. Supplemented by reference TRBV2 and TRBJ2-2, the full variable domain reads EPEVTQTPSHQVTQMGQEVILRCVPISNHLYFYWYRQILGQKVEFLVSFYNNEISEKSEIFDDQFSVERPDGSNFTLKIRSTKLEDSAMYFCASKEGPGELFFGEGSRLTVL.